This entry lists 7 T cell receptor beta chains sequenced from one sample in a study of post-analysis software for immune sequencing data. The TCR beta cDNA libraries carried unique molecular identifiers. A single record per CDR3 protein comes from TCRdb applying MiXCR to the PCR reads. Of some 190,000 distinct CDR3 sequences listed, 29% are singletons. These receptors have no identified antigens. Study results and caveats: Controls showed lower frequencies than patients for five TRBV segments, and TRBV5-6, TRBV5-1 and TRBV20-1 were among these.

The sequencing input was blood. Every receptor here comes from a girl aged 2-17 years with multiple sclerosis.

This clonotype was detected many times. The chain links TRBV29-1 to TRBJ2-1, with 10 bases that match TRBD2. CDR3 size: 19 residues. CDR1 is SQVTM and CDR2 is ANQGSEA in the germline V gene. The V segment lost 5 bases and the J segment 4 bases; nucleotides outside the gene matches: 20. The CDR3 bases are TGCAGCGTTAAGAAGAATCCGGGACTAGCGATTAGACAATACAATGAGCAGTTCTTC. It codes for CSVKKNPGLAIRQYNEQFF.

This clonotype was seen ten or more times. This chain joins TRBV29-1 and TRBJ1-5; D call uncertain. Germline values: CDR1 SQVTM, CDR2 ANQGSEA. The CDR3 runs to 13 residues. V was trimmed by 6 bases and J by 0 bases, leaving 9 bases between them. The CDR3 is CSVRRDSNQPQHF. CDR3 bases: TGCAGCGTCAGGCGGGATAGCAATCAGCCCCAGCATTTT.

This clonotype has only a few counts. The chain has TRBV5-1 and TRBJ2-3; a weak D match, TRBD1 (5 bases). The CDR3 consists of 16 residues. Trimming took off 0 bases at V and 6 bases at J, with 17 bases between the two ends. CDR1 is SGHRS and CDR2 is YFSETQ in the germline V gene. This CDR3 reads CASSLGRLPNRDTQYF. As DNA, the CDR3 is TGCGCCAGCAGCTTGGGTAGGCTCCCTAACAGGGATACGCAGTATTTT. Full variable domain (missing parts from reference TRBV5-1 and TRBJ2-3): KAGVTQTPRYLIKTRGQQVTLSCSPISGHRSVSWYQQTPGQGLQFLFEYFSETQRNKGNFPGRFSGRQFSNSRSEMNVSTLELGDSALYLCASSLGRLPNRDTQYFGPGTRLTVL.

This clonotype was seen at least ten times. The gene calls are TRBV20-1 and TRBJ1-5, with D possibly TRBD1 on 5 matching bases. Trimming cost V 6 bases and J 0 bases, with 15 bases left between them. CDR1 is DFQATT and CDR2 is SNEGSKA in the germline V gene (reference sequence). The CDR3 is 15 amino acids. The CDR3 here is CSASRGDYSNQPQHF. The CDR3 region has the DNA TGCAGTGCCTCACGCGGGGACTATAGCAATCAGCCCCAGCATTTT.

This clonotype has ten or more counts. V gene TRBV5-1 combines with J gene TRBJ2-7; 10 bases match TRBD1. The junction had 3 bases not matched to a gene; V was cut back by 1 base and J by 5 bases. Germline CDR1 reads SGHRS; CDR2 reads YFSETQ. The CDR3 is 14 amino acids. Here the CDR3 reads CASSLSGQGNEQYF. The CDR3 nucleotides read TGCGCCAGCAGCTTGTCGGGACAGGGGAACGAGCAGTACTTC. Filled out from reference TRBV5-1 and TRBJ2-7, the complete variable domain reads KAGVTQTPRYLIKTRGQQVTLSCSPISGHRSVSWYQQTPGQGLQFLFEYFSETQRNKGNFPGRFSGRQFSNSRSEMNVSTLELGDSALYLCASSLSGQGNEQYFGPGTRLTVT.

This clonotype was seen a handful of times. The CDR3 coding sequence is TGTGCCAGCAGCAACCCCGAGGGGGGCTACAATGAGCAGTACTTC. The encoded protein is CASSNPEGGYNEQYF. V and J are TRBV3-1 and TRBJ2-5; D may be TRBD1 or TRBD2 (6 bases each). V shed 5 bases and J shed 11 bases, with 24 bases lying between them. From germline, CDR1 is LGHDT and CDR2 YNNKEL (reference sequence). The CDR3 runs 15 residues.

The CDR3 nucleotides are TGTGCCAGCAGCCGACGACTGGTCCCTGAGCAGTTCTTC. This codes for CASSRRLVPEQFF. The chain uses TRBV14 and TRBJ2-1; D remains unclear. Trimming removed 4 bases from V and 9 bases from J, with 13 bases in between. This CDR3 region has 13 residues. Germline values: CDR1 SGHDN, CDR2 FVKESK.